This T cell receptor beta chain was found in a study of T cell changes during pregnancy in multiple sclerosis. V shed 2 bases and J shed 2 bases, with 12 bases lying between them. From germline, CDR1 is MNHNS and CDR2 SASEGT. This CDR3 region has 15 residues. Measured with immunoSEQ multiplex PCR; TCRdb has only the in-frame clones, and not every one. The table shows 20,000 or so clones, with about 90% occurring only once. Material: CD8+ T cells from peripheral blood mononuclear cells, obtained in the second trimester of pregnancy. This chain links TRBV6-1 with TRBJ2-5, with D possibly TRBD1 on 6 matching bases. The sequence was obtained from a female donor in good health, enrolled as a control in a pregnancy study. The CDR3 reads CASSEWGGQQETQYF. CDR3 nucleotides: TGTGCCAGCAGTGAATGGGGCGGACAGCAAGAGACCCAGTACTTC.